This is a list of T cell receptor beta chains from one sample in a study of cytomegalovirus exposure and HLA in healthy donors. Using immunoSEQ multiplex PCR, the repertoire was profiled, and TCRdb retains in-frame clones only, with some absent. The repertoire has about 160,000 clones, 85% to 90% of them found once; the top ten carry around 6%. The material sequenced was PBMCs. The source of these receptors is a woman aged 25 to 39 in good health and CMV-seronegative. Both conserved end residues are part of each CDR3. The D gene is left open where the match is weak. Clone size appears in some rows only: once, few, many, or a class for an expanded clone.

>TRBD1|TRBV27|-|TRBJ1-2
TGTGCCAGCAGTCCCCGGGACAGGGGGCGCCTCTATGGCTACACCTTC
CASSPRDRGRLYGYTF
>-|TRBV6-1|-|TRBJ2-7
TGTGCCAGCAGTCCAAGACTCAGCTCCTACGAGCAGTACTTC
CASSPRLSSYEQYF
>-|TRBV9|-|TRBJ2-2
TGTGCCAGCAGCGCCCGGGACACTAACACCGGGGAGCTGTTTTTT
CASSARDTNTGELFF
>TRBD2|TRBV4-1|-|TRBJ2-7
TGCGCCAGCACATTGGGCGGGGGGGGCGAATACGAGCAGTACTTC
CASTLGGGGEYEQYF
>TRBD1|TRBV29-1|-|TRBJ2-1
TGCAGCGTAGCCGGACAGGGGTCTCACAATGAGCAGTTCTTC
CSVAGQGSHNEQFF
>-|TRBV27|-|TRBJ1-1
TGTGCCAGCAGCACAGGGAATTTGGGCACTGAAGCTTTCTTT
CASSTGNLGTEAFF
>-|TRBV7-3|once|TRBJ2-7
TGTGCCAGCAGCCCCTCTGGGAACTACGAGCAGTACTTC
CASSPSGNYEQYF
>-|TRBV27|-|TRBJ2-6
TGTGCCAGCAGTCCCACTAAAACAGTTCCTGGGGCCAACGTCCTGACTTTC
CASSPTKTVPGANVLTF
>-|TRBV5-4|-|TRBJ1-3
TGTGCCAGCAGCTTGAAGGGCCTCTCTGGAAACACCATATATTTT
CASSLKGLSGNTIYF
>TRBD1|TRBV7-8|-|TRBJ2-7
TGTGCCAGCAGCTTAGCAAACAGGGGGGCTGGTGGGGAGCAGTACTTC
CASSLANRGAGGEQYF
>-|TRBV5-6|once|TRBJ1-5
TGTGCCAGCAGCTCGACAATGGGGGTCTTCAATCAGCCCCAGCATTTT
CASSSTMGVFNQPQHF
>TRBD2|TRBV5-1|-|TRBJ2-1
TGCGCCAGCAGCTTGGGGTCTAGCGGGGGAAGCAGTGAGCAGTTCTTC
CASSLGSSGGSSEQFF
>TRBD2|TRBV4-3|once|TRBJ2-1
TGCGCCAGCAGCCGGGGGACTAGCGGCTACAATGAGCAGTTCTTC
CASSRGTSGYNEQFF
>TRBD1|TRBV9|-|TRBJ2-5
TGTGCCAGCAGTGCCGGACAGGCGGAGACCCAGTACTTC
CASSAGQAETQYF
>-|TRBV6-5|-|TRBJ1-1
TGTGCCAGCAGTTACCTCGAAGGGGTGGGCACTGAAGCTTTCTTT
CASSYLEGVGTEAFF
>TRBD1|TRBV9|few|TRBJ1-6
TGTGCCAGCAGCGTAGGGGGACAGGGATCACCCCTCCACTTT
CASSVGGQGSPLHF
>-|TRBV9|-|TRBJ1-1
TGTGCCAGCGGTGGGGGCTCGAACACTGAAGCTTTCTTT
CASGGGSNTEAFF
>TRBD2|TRBV10-3|few|TRBJ2-1
TGTGCCATCAGCCGGACTAGCGGGGGCTCCTACAATGAGCAGTTCTTC
CAISRTSGGSYNEQFF
>-|TRBV2|-|TRBJ1-1
TGTGCCAGCAGTGGGTTAGGGAGTAACACTGAAGCTTTCTTT
CASSGLGSNTEAFF
>-|TRBV7-6|few|TRBJ1-6
TGTGCCAGCAGCTTAAGGAGTAATTCACCCCTCCACTTT
CASSLRSNSPLHF
>-|TRBV7-3|-|TRBJ1-1
TGTGCCAGCACCCCAACCGGGGAGACCACTGAAGCTTTCTTT
CASTPTGETTEAFF
>TRBD2|TRBV14|-|TRBJ2-1
TGTGCCAGCAGCCAAGATCCGAGCGGGAGTAATGATGAGCAGTTCTTC
CASSQDPSGSNDEQFF
>-|TRBV7-9|once|TRBJ2-7
TGTGCCAGCAGCTTACCACAACGAGGGCTCTACGAGCAGTACTTC
CASSLPQRGLYEQYF
>-|TRBV7-3|-|TRBJ2-7
TGTGCCAGCAGCTACAGTGCGCCCTACGAGCAGTACTTC
CASSYSAPYEQYF
>-|TRBV7-6|-|TRBJ2-3
TGTGCCAGCAGCCCGCTCATAGATACGCAGTATTTT
CASSPLIDTQYF
>-|TRBV15|-|TRBJ1-5
TGTGCCACCAGCAGAGTTATAGCCGGCAATCAGCCCCAGCATTTT
CATSRVIAGNQPQHF
>-|TRBV28|-|TRBJ2-7
TGTGCCAGCAGCATAGCCTTCCTGGGGGCTTCCTACGAGCAGTACTTC
CASSIAFLGASYEQYF
>TRBD1|TRBV28|-|TRBJ1-5
TGTGCCAGCAGTTTGACAGGGCGGGATCAGCCCCAGCATTTT
CASSLTGRDQPQHF
>-|TRBV5-1|-|TRBJ2-7
TGCGCCAGCAGCCGGTCCGGGGAGGAGCAGTACTTC
CASSRSGEEQYF
>-|TRBV18|-|TRBJ2-7
TGTGCCAGCTCACCACAGAGCTACGAGCAGTACTTC
CASSPQSYEQYF
>TRBD1|TRBV7-2|-|TRBJ1-1
TGTGCCAGCAGCGCCACAGGGGGAGAGAGGATCCTGGAGGAGGCTTTCTTT
CASSATGGERILEEAFF
>-|TRBV7-8|-|TRBJ2-5
TGTGCCAGCAGTTTCGGGCCTGAAGAGACCCAGTACTTC
CASSFGPEETQYF
>-|TRBV9|-|TRBJ2-7
TGTGCCAGCAGCGGAGAGTCCCCCCCCTACGAGCAGTACTTC
CASSGESPPYEQYF
>-|TRBV6-5|-|TRBJ1-2
TGTGCCAGCAGTTTAGGACCCTACGACAACTATGGCTACACCTTC
CASSLGPYDNYGYTF
>-|TRBV6-6|-|TRBJ1-2
TGTGCCAGCAGTTACGGACAGCTCAACTATGGCTACACCTTC
CASSYGQLNYGYTF
>-|TRBV11-2|-|TRBJ2-1
TGTGCCAGCAGCAGTGGACCTAGCTCCTACAATGAGCAGTTCTTC
CASSSGPSSYNEQFF
>TRBD1|TRBV28|-|TRBJ1-5
TGTGCCAGCAGAAGACAGGGATCGGGCAATCAGCCCCAGCATTTT
CASRRQGSGNQPQHF
>TRBD1|TRBV9|-|TRBJ1-2
TGTGCCAGCAGCGTAGATTCGGGACAGCTCTATGGCTACACCTTC
CASSVDSGQLYGYTF
>TRBD1|TRBV5-4|-|TRBJ1-2
TGTGCCAGCAGCTTAAGGGGGCCTAACTATGGCTACACCTTC
CASSLRGPNYGYTF
>TRBD1|TRBV4-3|-|TRBJ2-2
TGCGCCAGCAGCCAAGAGACAGGGGGCACCGGGGAGCTGTTTTTT
CASSQETGGTGELFF
>-|TRBV21-1|-|TRBJ2-7
TGTGCCAGCAGCAAATTTCCCCGGGGGGTCGGGGGAGACCTTCACGAGCAGTACTTC
CASSKFPRGVGGDLHEQYF
>TRBD1|TRBV19|-|TRBJ2-1
TGTGCCAGTAGTATAGGGGACAGCTACAATGAGCAGTTCTTC
CASSIGDSYNEQFF
>TRBD1|TRBV29-1|-|TRBJ1-1
TGCAGCTCACAGGGGACCGACACTGAAGCTTTCTTT
CSSQGTDTEAFF
>-|TRBV12-5|-|TRBJ1-1
TGTGCTAGTGTTTACGACGGATACACTGAAGCTTTCTTT
CASVYDGYTEAFF
>-|TRBV6-1|-|TRBJ2-2
TGTGCCAGCAGTGAAGTTCAGGGCGGGGAGCTGTTTTTT
CASSEVQGGELFF
>TRBD1|TRBV29-1|-|TRBJ1-1
TGCAGCGCGCGTGGCCCCGGGACAGGGGATGGGAACACTGAAGCTTTCTTT
CSARGPGTGDGNTEAFF
>-|TRBV29-1|-|TRBJ1-2
TGCAGCGTTGGATGGCAGGGCCGACCCGGCTACACCTTC
CSVGWQGRPGYTF
>-|TRBV6-6|-|TRBJ2-7
TGTGCCAGCAGCCCCACTAGGGATAACTACGAGCAGTACTTC
CASSPTRDNYEQYF
>TRBD1|TRBV5-1|-|TRBJ1-4
TGCGCCAGCAGCGCGGGACAGCAGCCCGTCCGTGGAAAACTGTTTTTT
CASSAGQQPVRGKLFF
>-|TRBV2|few|TRBJ1-2
TGTGCCAGCACTAGAGTCAGCTATGGCTACACCTTC
CASTRVSYGYTF
>TRBD1|TRBV7-9|-|TRBJ1-2
TGTGCCAGCAGCCATGTGACAGGGGGCGATGGCTACACCTTC
CASSHVTGGDGYTF
>TRBD2|TRBV6-1|-|TRBJ2-1
TGTGCCATATGGACTAGCGGGAGGACTGAGCAGTTCTTC
CAIWTSGRTEQFF
>-|TRBV6-6|-|TRBJ2-7
TGTGCCAGCAGTGTGACAGAAACCTACGAGCAGTACTTC
CASSVTETYEQYF
>TRBD2|TRBV4-1|few|TRBJ2-7
TGCGCCAGCAGCCAAGATTGGTCGGGGGGGACCTACGAGCAGTACTTC
CASSQDWSGGTYEQYF